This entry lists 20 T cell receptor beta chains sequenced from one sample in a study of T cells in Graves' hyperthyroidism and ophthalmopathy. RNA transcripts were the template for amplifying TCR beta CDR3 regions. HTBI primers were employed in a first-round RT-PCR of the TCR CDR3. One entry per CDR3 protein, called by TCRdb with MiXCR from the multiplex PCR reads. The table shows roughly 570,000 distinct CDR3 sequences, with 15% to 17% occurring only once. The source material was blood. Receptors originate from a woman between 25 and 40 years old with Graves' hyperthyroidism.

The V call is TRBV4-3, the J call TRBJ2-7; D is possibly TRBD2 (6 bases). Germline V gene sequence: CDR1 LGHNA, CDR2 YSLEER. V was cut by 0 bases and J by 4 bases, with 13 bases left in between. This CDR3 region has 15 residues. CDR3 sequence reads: CASSQEPARGYEQYF. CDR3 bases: TGCGCCAGCAGCCAAGAGCCGGCCCGGGGGTACGAGCAGTACTTC.

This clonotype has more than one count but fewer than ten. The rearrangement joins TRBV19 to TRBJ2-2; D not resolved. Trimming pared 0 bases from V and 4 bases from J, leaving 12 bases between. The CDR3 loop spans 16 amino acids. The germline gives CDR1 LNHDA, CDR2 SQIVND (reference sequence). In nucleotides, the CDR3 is TGTGCCAGTAGTATAGATCAGAGACGAGCCACCGGGGAGCTGTTTTTT. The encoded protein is CASSIDQRRATGELFF.

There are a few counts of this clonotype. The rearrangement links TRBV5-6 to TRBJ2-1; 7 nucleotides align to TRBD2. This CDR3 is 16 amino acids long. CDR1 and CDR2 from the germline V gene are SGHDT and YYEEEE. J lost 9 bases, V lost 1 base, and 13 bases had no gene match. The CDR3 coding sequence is TGTGCCAGCAGCTTGTTAACGCGCGGGAGAGGTAGTGAGCAGTTCTTC. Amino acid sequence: CASSLLTRGRGSEQFF.

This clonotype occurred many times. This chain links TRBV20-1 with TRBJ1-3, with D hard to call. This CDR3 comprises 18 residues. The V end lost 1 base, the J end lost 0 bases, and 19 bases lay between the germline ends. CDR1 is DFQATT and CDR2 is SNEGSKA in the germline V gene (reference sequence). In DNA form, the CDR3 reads TGCAGTGCTAGAGGTACCCGGGATCAGGCCCGCTCTGGAAACACCATATATTTT. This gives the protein CSARGTRDQARSGNTIYF.

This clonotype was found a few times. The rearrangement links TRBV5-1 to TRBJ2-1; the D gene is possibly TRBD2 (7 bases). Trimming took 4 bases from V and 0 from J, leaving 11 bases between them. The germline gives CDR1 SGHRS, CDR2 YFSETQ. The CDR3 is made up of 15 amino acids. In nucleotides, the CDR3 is TGCGCCAGCAGCGGGGGGGCAGTCTCCTACAATGAGCAGTTCTTC. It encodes CASSGGAVSYNEQFF. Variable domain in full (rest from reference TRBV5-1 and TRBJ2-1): KAGVTQTPRYLIKTRGQQVTLSCSPISGHRSVSWYQQTPGQGLQFLFEYFSETQRNKGNFPGRFSGRQFSNSRSEMNVSTLELGDSALYLCASSGGAVSYNEQFFGPGTRLTVL.

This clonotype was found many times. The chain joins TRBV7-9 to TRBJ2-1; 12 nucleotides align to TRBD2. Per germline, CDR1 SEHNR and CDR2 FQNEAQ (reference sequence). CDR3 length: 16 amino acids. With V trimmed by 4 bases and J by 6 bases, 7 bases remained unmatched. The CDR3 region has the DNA TGTGCCAGCAGCTCGCGACTAGCGGGAGTTCTCAATGAGCAGTTCTTC. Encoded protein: CASSSRLAGVLNEQFF.

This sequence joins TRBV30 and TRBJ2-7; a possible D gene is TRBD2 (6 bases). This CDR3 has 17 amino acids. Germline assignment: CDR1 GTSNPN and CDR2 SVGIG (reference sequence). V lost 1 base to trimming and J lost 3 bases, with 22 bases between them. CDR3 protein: CAWSGSRGPGAYYEQYF. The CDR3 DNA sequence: TGTGCCTGGAGTGGGTCTAGGGGCCCGGGAGCCTACTACGAGCAGTACTTC.

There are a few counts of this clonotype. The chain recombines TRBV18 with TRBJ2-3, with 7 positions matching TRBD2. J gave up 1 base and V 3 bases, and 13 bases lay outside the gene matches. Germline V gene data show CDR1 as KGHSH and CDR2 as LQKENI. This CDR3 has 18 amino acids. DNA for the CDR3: TGTGCCAGCTCACCCCCGGGACTACAAACCTTTGGCACAGATACGCAGTATTTT. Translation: CASSPPGLQTFGTDTQYF.

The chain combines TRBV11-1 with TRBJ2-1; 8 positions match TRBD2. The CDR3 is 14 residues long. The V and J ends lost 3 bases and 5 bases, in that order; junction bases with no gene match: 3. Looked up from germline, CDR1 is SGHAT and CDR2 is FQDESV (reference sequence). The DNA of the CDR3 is TGTGCCAGCAGCTTGTCGGGGGGGAACAATGAGCAGTTCTTC. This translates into CASSLSGGNNEQFF.

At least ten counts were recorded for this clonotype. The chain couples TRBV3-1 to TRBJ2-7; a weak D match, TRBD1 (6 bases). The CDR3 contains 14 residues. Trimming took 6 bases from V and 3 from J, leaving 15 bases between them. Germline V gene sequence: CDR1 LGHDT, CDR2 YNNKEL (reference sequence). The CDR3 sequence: CASSSGTLFYEQYF. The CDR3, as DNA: TGTGCCAGCAGTTCCGGGACACTCTTCTACGAGCAGTACTTC.

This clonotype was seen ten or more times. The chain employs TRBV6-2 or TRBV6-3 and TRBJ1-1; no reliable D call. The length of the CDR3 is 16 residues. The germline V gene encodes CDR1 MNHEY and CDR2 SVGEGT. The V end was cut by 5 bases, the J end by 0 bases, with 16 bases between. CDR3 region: CASSTVGVGMNTEAFF. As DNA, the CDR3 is TGTGCCAGCAGTACCGTCGGGGTGGGGATGAACACTGAAGCTTTCTTT.

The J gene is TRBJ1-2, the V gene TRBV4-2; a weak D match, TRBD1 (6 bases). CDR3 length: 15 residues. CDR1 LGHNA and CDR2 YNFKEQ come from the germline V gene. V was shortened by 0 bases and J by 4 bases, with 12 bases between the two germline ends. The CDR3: CASSQEGYRAYGYTF. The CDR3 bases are TGTGCCAGCAGCCAAGAAGGTTACAGGGCCTATGGCTACACCTTC.

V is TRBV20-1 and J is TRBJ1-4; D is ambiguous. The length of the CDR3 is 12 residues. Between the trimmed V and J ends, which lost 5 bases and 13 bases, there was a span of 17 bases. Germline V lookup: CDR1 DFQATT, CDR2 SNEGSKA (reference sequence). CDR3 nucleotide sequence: TGCAGTGCTGGCCGGGAGGAGAGGCGACTGTTTTTT. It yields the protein CSAGREERRLFF.

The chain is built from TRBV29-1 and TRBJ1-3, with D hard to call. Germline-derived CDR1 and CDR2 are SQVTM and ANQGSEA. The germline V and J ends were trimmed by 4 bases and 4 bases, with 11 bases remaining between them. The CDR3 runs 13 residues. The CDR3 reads CSVGGTDGNTIYF. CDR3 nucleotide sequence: TGCAGCGTTGGGGGAACTGACGGAAACACCATATATTTT.

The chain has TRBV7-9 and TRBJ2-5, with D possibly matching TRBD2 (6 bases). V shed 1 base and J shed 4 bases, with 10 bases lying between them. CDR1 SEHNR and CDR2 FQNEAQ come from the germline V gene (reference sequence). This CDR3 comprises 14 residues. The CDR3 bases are TGTGCCAGCAGCTTAGTTCGACTAGGAGAGACCCAGTACTTC. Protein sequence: CASSLVRLGETQYF.

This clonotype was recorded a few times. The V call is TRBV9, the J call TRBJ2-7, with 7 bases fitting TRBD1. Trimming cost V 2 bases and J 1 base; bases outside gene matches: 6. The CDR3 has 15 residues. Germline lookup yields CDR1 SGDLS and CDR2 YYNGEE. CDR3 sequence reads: CASSVRGQASYEQYF. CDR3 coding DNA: TGTGCCAGCAGCGTTCGAGGACAGGCATCCTACGAGCAGTACTTC.

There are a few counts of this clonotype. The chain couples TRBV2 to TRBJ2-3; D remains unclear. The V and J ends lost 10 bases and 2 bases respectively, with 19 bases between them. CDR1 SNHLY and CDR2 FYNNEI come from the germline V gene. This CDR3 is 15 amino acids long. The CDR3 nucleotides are TGTGCCACCCCCCTGGTGGATCCTGACACAGATACGCAGTATTTT. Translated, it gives CATPLVDPDTDTQYF.

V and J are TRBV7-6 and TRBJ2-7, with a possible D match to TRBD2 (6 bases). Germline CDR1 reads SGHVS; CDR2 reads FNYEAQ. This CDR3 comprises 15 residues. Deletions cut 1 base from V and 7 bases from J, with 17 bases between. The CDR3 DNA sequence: TGTGCCAGCAGCTTAGATGCGGGGCGAGGAGATGAGCAGTACTTC. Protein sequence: CASSLDAGRGDEQYF.

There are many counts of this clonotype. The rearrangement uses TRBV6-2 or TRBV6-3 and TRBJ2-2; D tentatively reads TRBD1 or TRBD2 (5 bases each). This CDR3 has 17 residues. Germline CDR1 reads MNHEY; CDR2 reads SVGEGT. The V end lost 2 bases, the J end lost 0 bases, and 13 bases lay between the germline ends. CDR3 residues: CASSYQLGVANTGELFF. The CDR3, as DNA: TGTGCCAGCAGTTACCAACTAGGGGTGGCGAACACCGGGGAGCTGTTTTTT.

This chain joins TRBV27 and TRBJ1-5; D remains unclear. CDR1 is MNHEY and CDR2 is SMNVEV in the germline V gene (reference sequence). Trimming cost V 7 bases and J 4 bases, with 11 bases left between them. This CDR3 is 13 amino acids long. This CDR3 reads CASTAGQNQPQHF. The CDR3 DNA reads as TGTGCCAGCACGGCAGGTCAGAATCAGCCCCAGCATTTT.